Listed below are T cell receptor beta chains from one sample, sequenced in a study of shared clonotypes between healthy human individuals. Method: immunoSEQ multiplex PCR; TCRdb's copy keeps in-frame clones and lacks some. The data show approximately 2.1 million clones, 85% to 95% seen once. Sequencing used naive CD4+ T cells from PBMCs. These receptors all stem from a young man in good health. Some clones in this sample may be carry-over from other donors' samples. CDR3s leave out the opening cysteine and the closing phenylalanine or tryptophan. The D gene is left open where the match is weak.

d_call j_call v_call cdr3_aa
NA TRBJ2-2 TRBV9 ASSLRQLQGTGELF
NA TRBJ1-1 TRBV28 ASSTPGRMNTEAF
NA TRBJ2-7 TRBV27 ASSRGGSYEQY
TRBD2 TRBJ2-1 TRBV10-3 AISGPGTSGNNEQF
NA TRBJ2-1 TRBV27 ASSLPGTFYNEQF
TRBD2 TRBJ2-7 TRBV7-2 ASSLGQALAGGSYEQY
NA TRBJ2-1 TRBV28 ASSLGGSSYNEQF
TRBD1 TRBJ1-1 TRBV2 ASKTGQGRTEAF
TRBD1 TRBJ2-7 TRBV7-3 ASSQTGAPYEQY
TRBD2 TRBJ2-3 TRBV15 ATSWSSGRAADTQY
TRBD2 TRBJ2-3 TRBV6-6 ASKRDGDTQY
TRBD1 TRBJ1-1 TRBV27 ASSFTGVNTEAF
TRBD1 TRBJ2-1 TRBV6-1 ASNTGRDSYNEQF
NA TRBJ1-3 TRBV10-3 AISELDSGNTIY
NA TRBJ2-7 TRBV11-2 ASSSLGGSYEQY
NA TRBJ1-2 TRBV6-1 ASSEYYGYT
NA TRBJ2-1 TRBV5-1 ASSLIPESSYNEQF
NA TRBJ2-1 TRBV19 ASSKLGSDNEQF
NA TRBJ2-7 TRBV27 ASNKQGVVVPYEQY
NA TRBJ1-4 TRBV5-1 ASSLFAGVATNEKLF
NA TRBJ1-5 TRBV6-5 ASSLDSNQPQH
TRBD1 TRBJ2-7 TRBV6-6 ASRVGTGLYEQY
NA TRBJ1-1 TRBV11-2 ASSGGTTSRTEAF
NA TRBJ1-4 TRBV18 ASSRDQRGWSNEKLF
NA TRBJ1-2 TRBV7-3 ASSLIVTGIGSYT